The 32 T cell receptor beta chains presented below share a single source sample, sequenced in a study of blood T cell repertoires in COVID-19. Data came from immunoSEQ multiplex PCR; TCRdb stores just in-frame clones and leaves some out. The sample carries tens of thousands of clones, roughly 89% recorded once. The specimen was peripheral blood. The receptors stem from a woman between 50 and 59 years old with active COVID-19.

The V call is TRBV7-9, the J call TRBJ2-7; TRBD2 agrees at 9 bases. Trimming at V came to 5 bases and at J to 6 bases, leaving 8 bases not matched to a gene. The germline V gene encodes CDR1 SEHNR and CDR2 FQNEAQ (reference sequence). This CDR3 is built from 14 residues. CDR3 in DNA: TGTGCCAGCAGCCCGGGACTAGCTTGGGGCGAGCAGTACTTC. It codes for CASSPGLAWGEQYF.

The V and J genes are TRBV7-9 and TRBJ2-7; tentatively, D is TRBD1 (6 bases). This CDR3 has 17 residues. Germline V gene sequence: CDR1 SEHNR, CDR2 FQNEAQ (reference sequence). The V end lost 4 bases, the J end lost 2 bases, and 21 bases lay between the germline ends. CDR3 nucleotides: TGTGCCAGCAGCTCCTACGCGCTACAGGGCCGAGCCTACGAGCAGTACTTC. Protein product: CASSSYALQGRAYEQYF.

As regards this clone: A read error may account for a junction end that differs from germline. This chain uses TRBV7-7 with TRBJ1-4, with D maybe TRBD1 (6 bases). The CDR3 consists of 14 residues. Germline V lookup: CDR1 SSHAT, CDR2 FNYEAQ (reference sequence). The CDR3, as DNA: TGTGCTAGCAGCTTAGTCTCAGGGGATGAAAAACTGTTTTTT. This codes for CASSLVSGDEKLFF.

A few counts support this clone. This chain connects TRBV9 to TRBJ2-2; possibly TRBD1 for D (6 bases). The V and J ends lost 3 bases and 2 bases respectively, with 14 bases between them. Germline values: CDR1 SGDLS, CDR2 YYNGEE. This CDR3 has 16 residues. This CDR3 is CASSAVGGHNTGELFF. CDR3 nucleotide sequence: TGTGCCAGCAGCGCCGTTGGGGGACACAACACCGGGGAGCTGTTTTTT.

V and J are TRBV5-4 and TRBJ1-5; 9 bases map to TRBD1. The trim removed 4 bases at V and 6 bases at J, leaving 5 bases unmatched. Germline V CDR1 and CDR2: SGHNT, YYREEE (reference sequence). There are 14 residues in the CDR3. CDR3 nucleotide sequence: TGTGCCAGCAGCCGGACAGGGGATGGTCAGCCCCAGCATTTT. This translates into CASSRTGDGQPQHF.

This clone is a singleton in its sample. V is TRBV4-2 and J is TRBJ1-5; D may be TRBD1 (5 bases). The CDR3 extends over 18 amino acids. The V end lost 0 bases, the J end lost 3 bases, and 18 bases lay between the germline ends. In germline, CDR1 is LGHNA, CDR2 YNFKEQ. The CDR3 reads CASSQDRLAAGPNQPQHF. The CDR3 DNA follows: TGTGCCAGCAGCCAAGACCGATTAGCGGCAGGGCCCAATCAGCCCCAGCATTTT.

The V gene is TRBV20-1, the J gene TRBJ2-1; TRBD2 aligns across 16 bases. The V segment lost 3 bases and the J segment 7 bases; nucleotides outside the gene matches: 12. Germline loops: CDR1 DFQATT, CDR2 SNEGSKA (reference sequence). The CDR3 sequence is 18 residues long. This CDR3 is CSASPRGLAGGKGNEQFF. CDR3 DNA: TGCAGTGCTAGTCCCCGGGGACTAGCGGGAGGGAAAGGAAATGAGCAGTTCTTC.

This clone turned up a few times. CDR3 loop: CATSDLRQPLHF. The CDR3 DNA reads as TGTGCCACCAGTGATCTCAGACAGCCCCTCCACTTT. The chain recombines TRBV24-1 with TRBJ1-6, with a tentative D call TRBD1 (5 bases). V was cut by 3 bases and J by 13 bases, with 9 bases left in between. CDR1 KGHDR and CDR2 SFDVKD come from the germline V gene. There are 12 residues in the CDR3.

The chain combines TRBV30 with TRBJ2-1; D is uncertain. The CDR3 loop spans 20 amino acids. Germline lookup yields CDR1 GTSNPN and CDR2 SVGIG (reference sequence). V was shortened by 0 bases and J by 0 bases, with 24 bases between the two germline ends. The CDR3 reads CAWSVSFWVEKDRSYNEQFF. DNA of the CDR3: TGTGCCTGGAGTGTAAGTTTTTGGGTGGAGAAAGATCGCTCCTACAATGAGCAGTTCTTC. Filled out from reference TRBV30 and TRBJ2-1, the complete variable domain reads SQTIHQWPATLVQPVGSPLSLECTVEGTSNPNLYWYRQAAGRGLQLLFYSVGIGQISSEVPQNLSASRPQDRQFILSSKKLLLSDSGFYLCAWSVSFWVEKDRSYNEQFFGPGTRLTVL.

This chain joins TRBV18 and TRBJ1-5, with 9 bases matching TRBD1. J gave up 6 bases and V 3 bases, and 3 bases lay outside the gene matches. The CDR3 loop spans 14 amino acids. Germline V CDR1 and CDR2: KGHSH, LQKENI. This CDR3 reads CASSPTGGLQPQHF. CDR3 sequence (DNA): TGTGCCAGCTCACCTACAGGGGGCCTTCAGCCCCAGCATTTT.

The chain couples TRBV21-1 to TRBJ2-1; TRBD2, the table's D call, lacks a check against the DNA. TRBV21-1 is flagged as a pseudogene. The CDR3 loop spans 15 amino acids. The CDR3 loop reads CASSKGEGVRNEQFF. CDR3 bases: TGTGCCAGCAGCAAAGGGGAGGGAGTGCGCAATGAGCAGTTCTTC.

The chain recombines TRBV24-1 with TRBJ2-5; a possible D gene is TRBD1 (6 bases). This CDR3 comprises 16 residues. Trimming removed 3 bases from V and 5 bases from J, with 18 bases in between. Per germline, CDR1 KGHDR and CDR2 SFDVKD. This CDR3 reads CATSDLTGVQGETQYF. CDR3 DNA: TGTGCCACCAGTGATCTTACAGGCGTCCAGGGGGAGACCCAGTACTTC.

The CDR3 nucleotides read TGTGCCAGCAGTTTATTTGGTAGAGGCTACGAGCAGTACTTC. It specifies CASSLFGRGYEQYF. The V and J genes are TRBV27 and TRBJ2-7; D gene uncertain. This CDR3 has 14 residues. The germline V gene has CDR1 MNHEY and CDR2 SMNVEV (reference sequence). Trimming shortened V by 1 base and J by 3 bases, and 10 bases separated the two germline ends.

In its sample, this clone was seen once. The genes are TRBV29-1 and TRBJ2-3; 7 bases agree with TRBD2. The CDR3 spans 14 residues. The V segment lost 6 bases and the J segment 1 base; nucleotides outside the gene matches: 7. Germline V CDR1 and CDR2: SQVTM, ANQGSEA. The CDR3 sequence: CSVGGGPGTDTQYF. As DNA, the CDR3 is TGCAGCGTGGGGGGGGGACCTGGCACAGATACGCAGTATTTT.

In this sample, this clone turned up once. V gene TRBV11-2 combines with J gene TRBJ2-7; 7 nucleotides align to TRBD2. The CDR3 runs to 14 residues. Germline V CDR1 and CDR2: SGHAT, FQNNGV. Trimming removed 4 bases from V and 2 bases from J; junction bases left unmatched: 5. Written as DNA, the CDR3 is TGTGCCAGCAGCTCGGGACTACGGGCCTACGAGCAGTACTTC. It translates to CASSSGLRAYEQYF.

This chain links TRBV7-2 with TRBJ1-2, with 7 positions matching TRBD1. In germline, CDR1 is SGHTA, CDR2 FQGNSA. The CDR3 contains 14 residues. Germline trimming cut 2 bases from V and 4 bases from J; bases unmatched to any gene: 4. This CDR3 is CASSLQGEVYGYTF. For the CDR3, the DNA is TGTGCCAGCAGCTTACAGGGGGAGGTCTATGGCTACACCTTC.

This clone was picked up one time. The chain has TRBV15 and TRBJ2-3, with 7 bases matching TRBD1. The CDR3 covers 16 residues. V was clipped by 5 bases and J by 0 bases; unmatched bases: 8. Germline V gene sequence: CDR1 LNHNV, CDR2 YYDKDF (reference sequence). The CDR3 protein is CATSGPGTASTDTQYF. The CDR3 coding sequence is TGTGCCACCAGCGGGCCCGGGACAGCTAGCACAGATACGCAGTATTTT.

The V call is TRBV19, the J call TRBJ2-1; 9 positions agree with TRBD1. CDR3 length: 15 amino acids. Germline loops: CDR1 LNHDA, CDR2 SQIVND (reference sequence). V was pared by 5 bases and J by 8 bases, with 10 bases of the junction left unmatched. CDR3 protein: CASSPFRDRDDEQFF. The CDR3, as DNA: TGTGCCAGTAGTCCCTTCCGGGACAGGGATGATGAGCAGTTCTTC.

The V gene is TRBV19, the J gene TRBJ1-2; TRBD1 matches 8 bases. CDR1 LNHDA and CDR2 SQIVND come from the germline V gene (reference sequence). The CDR3 runs to 11 residues. The trim removed 6 bases at V and 11 bases at J, leaving 5 bases unmatched. The DNA of the CDR3 is TGTGCCAGTAGGACAGGGGAAAGATACACCTTC. Its translation: CASRTGERYTF.

This chain uses TRBV5-4 with TRBJ2-1; 7 nucleotides align to TRBD2. Germline CDR1 is SGHNT and CDR2 is YYREEE (reference sequence). V lost 5 bases, J lost 6 bases, and 8 bases stayed unmatched. This CDR3 has 14 amino acids. CDR3 protein: CASSFSGRPNEQFF. CDR3 DNA sequence: TGTGCCAGCAGTTTTAGCGGGCGACCCAATGAGCAGTTCTTC.

This clone has just one count. The chain carries TRBV5-4 and TRBJ1-2, with unresolved D. Germline V gene data show CDR1 as SGHNT and CDR2 as YYREEE (reference sequence). This CDR3 is 16 amino acids long. The V and J ends lost 1 base and 8 bases respectively, with 21 bases between them. The CDR3 here is CASSLFKGGLAQGYTF. CDR3 nucleotide sequence: TGTGCCAGCAGCTTGTTTAAGGGTGGCCTAGCCCAGGGCTACACCTTC.

This chain uses TRBV3-1 (or the pseudogene TRBV3-2) with TRBJ2-5; 9 bases are shared with TRBD2. The CDR3 runs to 18 residues. V shed 3 bases and J 4 bases; nucleotides not matched to a gene: 15. CDR1 is LGHDT and CDR2 is YNNKEL in the germline V gene (reference sequence). This CDR3 reads CASSHRGRARGSLETQYF. DNA for the CDR3: TGTGCCAGCAGCCATCGCGGGAGGGCTAGGGGTTCGTTAGAGACCCAGTACTTC.

The rearrangement joins TRBV7-9 to TRBJ2-3; possibly TRBD1 for D (5 bases). Germline V gene data show CDR1 as SEHNR and CDR2 as FQNEAQ (reference sequence). The CDR3 is made up of 14 amino acids. The V end was cut by 7 bases, the J end by 2 bases, with 13 bases between. DNA for the CDR3: TGTGCCAGCATCCGACAGACTTTCACAGATACGCAGTATTTT. Its protein is CASIRQTFTDTQYF.

The chain employs TRBV11-2 and TRBJ2-7, with D possibly matching TRBD1 (6 bases). V gave up 5 bases and J gave up 2 bases, with 10 bases separating them. The CDR3 spans 13 residues. Germline V gives CDR1 SGHAT, CDR2 FQNNGV. The CDR3 nucleotides read TGTGCCAGCAGCAACGACAGGACCTACGAGCAGTACTTC. This gives the protein CASSNDRTYEQYF.

In this sample, this clone turned up once. The V and J genes are TRBV5-1 and TRBJ2-5; 10 nucleotides align to TRBD1. CDR3 size: 16 residues. Germline CDR1 reads SGHRS; CDR2 reads YFSETQ. J lost 4 bases, V lost 3 bases, and 9 bases had no gene match. The CDR3 region has the DNA TGCGCCAGCAGCTCTATCCCCCGGGACAGGGGAGAGACCCAGTACTTC. Its translation: CASSSIPRDRGETQYF.

This clone came up once. The rearrangement links TRBV6-1 to TRBJ2-1; 14 bases line up with TRBD2. V lost 3 bases and J lost 9; bases outside the gene matches: 13. CDR3 length equals 18 residues. Germline CDR1 reads MNHNS; CDR2 reads SASEGT. The CDR3 DNA reads TGTGCCAGCAGTGATGCCGGGACTAGCGGGAGAGGTAAAAGTGAGCAGTTCTTC. Translation gives CASSDAGTSGRGKSEQFF.

The V call is TRBV3-1 (or the pseudogene TRBV3-2), the J call TRBJ2-5, with TRBD1 matching over 9 bases. The germline V gene encodes CDR1 LGHDT and CDR2 YNNKEL (reference sequence). V was clipped by 2 bases and J by 3 bases; unmatched bases: 7. This CDR3 spans 16 amino acids. The CDR3 DNA follows: TGTGCCAGCAGCCAACCGCACAGGGGGCCGAAAGAGACCCAGTACTTC. The encoded protein is CASSQPHRGPKETQYF.

V gene TRBV5-1 combines with J gene TRBJ2-3; tentative D call: TRBD2 (5 bases). The CDR3 is 16 amino acids. V gave up 0 bases and J gave up 0 bases, with 11 bases separating them. The germline V gene encodes CDR1 SGHRS and CDR2 YFSETQ. CDR3 in DNA: TGCGCCAGCAGCTTGGAAGGAAGGACTAGCACAGATACGCAGTATTTT. Protein: CASSLEGRTSTDTQYF.

V usage is TRBV9 and J usage is TRBJ2-1; 7 nucleotides match TRBD2. CDR1 is SGDLS and CDR2 is YYNGEE in the germline V gene. The trim removed 4 bases at V and 7 bases at J, leaving 2 bases unmatched. The CDR3 spans 12 residues. CDR3 loop: CASSLAVNEQFF. In nucleotides, the CDR3 is TGTGCCAGCAGCCTAGCGGTTAATGAGCAGTTCTTC.

J is TRBJ2-2 and V is TRBV6-5, with 9 bases matching TRBD2. Unmatched junction bases numbered 8, after V lost 4 bases and J lost 8 bases. CDR3 size: 15 residues. Germline V gene lookup returns CDR1 MNHEY and CDR2 SVGAGI. The CDR3 sequence is CASSSASGITGELFF. CDR3 in DNA: TGTGCCAGCAGTTCTGCTAGCGGGATCACGGGGGAGCTGTTTTTT.

This clone was counted only a few times. The rearrangement uses TRBV27 and TRBJ2-7; no definite D call. Germline CDR1 is MNHEY and CDR2 is SMNVEV (reference sequence). The CDR3 runs to 13 residues. With 2 bases removed from V and 5 bases from J, the gap between germline ends came to 10 bases. The CDR3 spells CASSLLPVNEQYF. CDR3 sequence (DNA): TGTGCCAGCAGTTTACTTCCAGTCAACGAGCAGTACTTC.

The chain uses TRBV7-3 and TRBJ2-1; no definite D call. The CDR3 is 13 amino acids. Germline lookup yields CDR1 SGHTA and CDR2 FQGTGA. Trimming stripped 2 bases from V and 4 bases from J, with 6 bases between. CDR3 protein: CASSLGLYNEQFF. CDR3 nucleotides: TGTGCCAGCAGCTTAGGCCTTTACAATGAGCAGTTCTTC.